This T cell receptor beta chain was sequenced during a study of blood T cell repertoires in COVID-19. Here immunoSEQ multiplex PCR was the method, and the copy in TCRdb shows in-frame clones only, minus some. The table shows about 160,000 clones, with roughly four fifths occurring only once. This clone was seen a handful of times. CDR1 and CDR2 (germline): MNHEY, SMNVEV (reference sequence). Deletions cut 6 bases from V and 9 bases from J, with 15 bases between. The CDR3 has 13 residues. The chain links TRBV27 to TRBJ1-5; TRBD1 might be the D (5 bases). Sequenced material: peripheral blood. The clonotype comes from a human donor in a cohort sampled during active COVID-19. The CDR3 region has the DNA TGTGCCAGCAGCAAGGGGCAGGGTCCGCCCCAGCATTTT. Encoded protein: CASSKGQGPPQHF.